This TCR beta chain originates from a study of blood T cell repertoires in COVID-19 (dated by TCRdb to the early 2020s). Concerning the study at large: Samples covering the acute and convalescent phases of COVID-19 were provided by collaborators in the United States, Italy and Spain. The repertoires were released in a freely available public database meant as a resource for research on the immune response to SARS-CoV-2. The material from the prospective study consisted of cDNA or gDNA derived from T cells, B-cell-depleted T cells, or PBMCs. Deeply sampled blood TCRbeta repertoires from subjects exposed to, actively infected with, or recovered from COVID-19 were included in the dataset. Nearly every sample came with metadata listing a de-identified subject ID, COVID-19 status, age in years and sex. Samples came from the ongoing ImmuneRACE study (first 160 participants) plus 1,254 subjects from 6 global collaborators. Where HLA class I and class II types were available, the types were taken from metadata supplied by the sample provider, not from assay-based typing.

TCRbeta CDR3 regions were amplified from genomic DNA using the immunoSEQ Assay, a bias-controlled multiplex PCR. In the source study's methods: Within the assay, amplification of reference gene primers was used to estimate how many nucleated cells each sample contained. Sequence reads were collapsed and filtered to measure the absolute abundance of every unique TCRbeta CDR3 rearrangement. For each sample, productive Simpson clonality was calculated as the square root of Simpson's diversity index across productive rearrangements. This immuneACCESS table, as held by TCRdb, lists in-frame sequences with V and J called but not all clones. Of the missing ones, under half trace to an unresolved V gene in checked studies; the others have no known cause. Clonal size and the V and J genes are those of that table, whereas D and trimming came from the DNA. The sample records 280,000 or so clones, 80% to 90% of which are singletons. Around 2.2% of the sample is in the top ten clones.

Details on this clone: Its antigen specificity is not known. Base qualities are not at hand, and no much larger clone is one base apart.

Enrolling through a virtual design, the prospective study's participants ranged in age from roughly 18 to 90 years and lived across some 23 United States geographic areas. In the prospective study, cohorts were assigned on the basis of participant-reported clinical history obtained from a screening survey and a study questionnaire. Recovered participants in ImmuneRACE Cohort 3 were defined as having two consecutive negative NP/OP PCR tests, clearance from a healthcare professional, or resolution of symptoms. In the prospective study, mobile phlebotomists collected whole blood, serum and a nasopharyngeal or oropharyngeal swab from each participant. Additional blood draws and questionnaires over an approximately 2-month period could optionally be provided by prospective study participants. Before DNA extraction, blood samples from the prospective study were shipped at room temperature or frozen.

V and J are truncated by 7 bases and 0 bases respectively, leaving an intervening sequence of 12 bases. The CDR3 has 14 amino acids, counting the end cysteine and phenylalanine. The only DNA kept is the CDR3, 42 bases in frame from the first base. Taken from the germline V gene, the CDR1 and CDR2 loops are SNHLY and FYNNEI. Paper-wide results and their limitations: The quantity of clinical and demographic metadata differed by source and by participant and was supplied without curation.

The sequenced sample consisted of PBMCs or T cells enriched from blood (not recorded which). The clonotype comes from a man aged 25-40 years who had recovered from COVID-19. The chain joins TRBV2 to TRBJ1-1; TRBD1 could be the D gene, as 6 bases match. The CDR3 region: CASKGEHMNTEAFF. The nucleotides are TGTGCCAGCAAGGGGGAACATATGAACACTGAAGCTTTCTTT. The full variable domain, with segments outside the CDR3 supplied by the reference TRBV2 and TRBJ1-1 proteins, appears as EPEVTQTPSHQVTQMGQEVILRCVPISNHLYFYWYRQILGQKVEFLVSFYNNEISEKSEIFDDQFSVERPDGSNFTLKIRSTKLEDSAMYFCASKGEHMNTEAFFGQGTRLTVV.